This T cell receptor (beta chain) was sequenced for a study of response to subunit inactivated influenza vaccine. TCRdb called the RT-PCR reads again in MiXCR, with one record for every CDR3 protein. The profile shows about 530,000 distinct CDR3 sequences, over 9.5% of them singletons. CDR1 and CDR2 from the germline V gene are SGHRS and YFSETQ. V was cut by 2 bases and J by 10 bases, with 10 bases left in between. This CDR3 is 12 amino acids long. Findings and limits, study-wide: Authors suggested each seasonal influenza vaccination recruits few new T cells.

This clonotype has just one count. The antigen remains undetermined. The J gene is TRBJ2-1, the V gene TRBV5-1; no clear D gene. This specimen consisted of PBMCs from blood, obtained on the day of vaccination. The receptor was isolated from a man in his fifties or sixties who received an inactivated influenza vaccine. The chain's CDR3 is CASSLGFREQFF. The CDR3 nucleotides are TGCGCCAGCAGCTTAGGGTTCCGCGAGCAGTTCTTC.